The 2 T cell receptor beta chains presented below share a single source sample, sequenced in a study of CD8 T cells in ankylosing spondylitis (dated by TCRdb to the late 2010s). The library was produced with 5' RACE. TCRdb lists the instrument as Illumina HiSeq 2500. TCRdb reanalyzed the raw reads on its own, using fastp at Q25 for trimming and MiXCR for clone calling, and kept in-frame beta chains. Identical CDR3 protein sequences are pooled into one entry, listed with their most common genes and DNA. The sample table shows fewer than 400,000 distinct CDR3 sequences, and around 15% are seen once. The biggest ten clones account for about 1% of the sample. Material for sequencing was blood, either unsorted or a sorted T cell fraction (not recorded which). The receptors come from a male donor with ankylosing spondylitis or in good health (not recorded which).

This clonotype was observed at least ten times. This chain uses TRBV29-1 with TRBJ2-7; 8 nucleotides line up with TRBD2. The J segment lost 2 bases and the V segment lost 6 bases, leaving 12 bases of the junction unmatched. The germline V gene encodes CDR1 SQVTM and CDR2 ANQGSEA. The CDR3 totals 15 residues. The CDR3 is CSVTRAGDYTYEQYF. The CDR3 coding sequence is TGCAGCGTCACGCGAGCGGGGGATTATACCTACGAGCAGTACTTC.

There are a few counts of this clonotype. The V call is TRBV7-6, the J call TRBJ2-3; possible D gene TRBD2, 6 bases. The germline V gene has CDR1 SGHVS and CDR2 FNYEAQ. V lost 2 bases and J 6 bases, leaving 18 bases between the germline ends. This CDR3 has 16 residues. The CDR3 loop is CASSLTLAGPGDTQYF. CDR3 nucleotides: TGTGCCAGCAGCTTAACTTTGGCGGGGCCAGGGGATACGCAGTATTTT.